This TCR beta chain was captured by sequencing in a study of T cell changes during pregnancy in multiple sclerosis. Sequencing used immunoSEQ multiplex PCR; TCRdb keeps in-frame clones, though not all of them. The sample lists approximately 63,000 clones; roughly 92% were seen once. The V gene lost 3 bases and the J gene lost 0 bases, with 8 bases spanning the gap. The CDR3 runs to 14 residues. Germline loops: CDR1 LNHNV, CDR2 YYDKDF (reference sequence). The clonotype was recovered from a female donor in good health, enrolled as a control in a pregnancy study. The gene calls are TRBV15 and TRBJ1-1, with D tentatively TRBD1 (6 bases). The specimen comprised peripheral blood, sampled in the third trimester of pregnancy. Here the CDR3 reads CATSRQGMNTEAFF. In DNA form, the CDR3 reads TGTGCCACCAGCAGGCAGGGGATGAACACTGAAGCTTTCTTT.